This TCR beta chain was identified during a study of shared clonotypes between healthy human individuals. Study-wide points: Sampling covered nothing but blood. Tissue TCR repertoires likely differ from those found in blood.

The germline V gene has CDR1 SGHRS and CDR2 YFSETQ. Trimming removed 0 bases from V and 8 bases from J, with 8 bases in between. This CDR3 has 12 residues. For this clone: No antigen is known for it.

The genomic DNA of each subset was split evenly across several immunoSEQ plates. Some clones are missing from TCRdb's copy, which holds only in-frame ones; the method was immunoSEQ multiplex PCR. The sample has 300,000 to 350,000 clones; 73% are singletons. This sequence joins TRBV5-1 and TRBJ1-2, with no clear D. Sequencing was carried out using memory CD4+ T cells sorted from blood. Subset reported: CD45RA-negative fraction. The sequence was collected from a man under 40 in good health. The CDR3 coding sequence is TGCGCCAGCAGCTTGGATGTGAGCGGCTACACCTTC. Translation gives CASSLDVSGYTF.